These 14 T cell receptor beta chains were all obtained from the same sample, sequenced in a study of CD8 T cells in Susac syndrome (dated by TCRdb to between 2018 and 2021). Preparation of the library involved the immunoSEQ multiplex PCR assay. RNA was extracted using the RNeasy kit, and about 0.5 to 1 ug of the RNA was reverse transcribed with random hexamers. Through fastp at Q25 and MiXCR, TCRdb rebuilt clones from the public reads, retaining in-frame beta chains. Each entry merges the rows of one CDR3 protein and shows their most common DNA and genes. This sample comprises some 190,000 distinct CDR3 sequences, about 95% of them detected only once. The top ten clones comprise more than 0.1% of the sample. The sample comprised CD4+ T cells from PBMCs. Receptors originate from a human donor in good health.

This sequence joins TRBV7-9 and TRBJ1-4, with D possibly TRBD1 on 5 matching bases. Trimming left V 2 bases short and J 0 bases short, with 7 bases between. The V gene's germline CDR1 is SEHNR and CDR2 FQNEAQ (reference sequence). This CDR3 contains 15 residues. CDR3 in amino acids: CASSLPGATNEKLFF. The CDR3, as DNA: TGTGCCAGCAGCTTACCGGGGGCAACTAATGAAAAACTGTTTTTT.

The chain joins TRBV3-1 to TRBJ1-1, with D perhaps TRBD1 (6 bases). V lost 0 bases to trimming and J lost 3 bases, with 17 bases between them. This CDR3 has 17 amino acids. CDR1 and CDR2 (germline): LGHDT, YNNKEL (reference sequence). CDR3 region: CASSQDQIRGGDTEAFF. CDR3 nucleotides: TGTGCCAGCAGCCAAGACCAAATCAGGGGAGGAGACACTGAAGCTTTCTTT. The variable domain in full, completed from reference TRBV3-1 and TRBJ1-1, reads DTAVSQTPKYLVTQMGNDKSIKCEQNLGHDTMYWYKQDSKKFLKIMFSYNNKELIINETVPNRFSPKSPDKAHLNLHINSLELGDSAVYFCASSQDQIRGGDTEAFFGQGTRLTVV.

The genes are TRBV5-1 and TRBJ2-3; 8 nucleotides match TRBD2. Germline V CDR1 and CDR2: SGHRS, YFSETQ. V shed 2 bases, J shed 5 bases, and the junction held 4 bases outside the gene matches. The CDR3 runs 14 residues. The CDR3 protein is CASSFSGTKDTQYF. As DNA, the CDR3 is TGCGCCAGCAGCTTTAGCGGGACGAAAGATACGCAGTATTTT.

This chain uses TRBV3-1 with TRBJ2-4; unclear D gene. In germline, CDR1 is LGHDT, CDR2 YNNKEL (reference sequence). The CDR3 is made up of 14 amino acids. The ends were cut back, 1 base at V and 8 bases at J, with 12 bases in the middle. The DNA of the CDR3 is TGTGCCAGCAGCCAAGTGGGCCGCCGGCACATTCAGTACTTC. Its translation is CASSQVGRRHIQYF.

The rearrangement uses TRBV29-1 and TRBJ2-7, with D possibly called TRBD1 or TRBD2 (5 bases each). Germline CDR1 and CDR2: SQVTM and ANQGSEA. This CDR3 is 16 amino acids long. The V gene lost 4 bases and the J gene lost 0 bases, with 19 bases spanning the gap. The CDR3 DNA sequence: TGCAGCGTTGCCCCTCTACCGGGAAGGGGCTCCTACGAGCAGTACTTC. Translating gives CSVAPLPGRGSYEQYF.

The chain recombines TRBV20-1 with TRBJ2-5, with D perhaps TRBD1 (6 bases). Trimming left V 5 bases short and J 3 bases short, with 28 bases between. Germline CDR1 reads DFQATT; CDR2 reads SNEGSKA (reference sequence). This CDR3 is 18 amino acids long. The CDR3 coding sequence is TGCAGTGCTCTAGGGGGAGCGGACGCCATGGGGCGGGAAGAGACCCAGTACTTC. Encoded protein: CSALGGADAMGREETQYF.

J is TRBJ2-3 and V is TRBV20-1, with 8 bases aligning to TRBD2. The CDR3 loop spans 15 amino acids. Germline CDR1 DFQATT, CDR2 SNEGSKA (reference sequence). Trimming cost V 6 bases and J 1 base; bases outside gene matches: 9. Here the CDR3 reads CSATTSGRGTDTQYF. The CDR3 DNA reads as TGCAGTGCCACTACTAGCGGAAGGGGCACAGATACGCAGTATTTT.

CDR3 sequence reads: CASSRGLAAYNEQFF. The CDR3 bases are TGCGCCAGCAGCCGGGGACTAGCGGCTTACAATGAGCAGTTCTTC. The chain carries TRBV4-1 and TRBJ2-1; 11 positions match TRBD2. Germline V gene data show CDR1 as MGHRA and CDR2 as YSYEKL. V was pared by 4 bases and J by 4 bases, with 3 bases of the junction left unmatched. The CDR3 loop spans 15 amino acids.

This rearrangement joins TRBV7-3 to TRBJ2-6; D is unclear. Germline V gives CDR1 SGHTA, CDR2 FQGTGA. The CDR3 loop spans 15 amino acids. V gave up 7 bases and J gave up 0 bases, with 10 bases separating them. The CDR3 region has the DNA TGTGCCAGCAACTCGGATAGCTCTGGGGCCAACGTCCTGACTTTC. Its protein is CASNSDSSGANVLTF.

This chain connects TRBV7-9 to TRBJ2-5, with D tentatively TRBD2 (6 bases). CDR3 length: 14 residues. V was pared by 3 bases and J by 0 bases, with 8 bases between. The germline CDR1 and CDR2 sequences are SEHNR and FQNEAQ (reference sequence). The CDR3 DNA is TGTGCCAGCAGCTTTGGGGACTACCAAGAGACCCAGTACTTC. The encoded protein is CASSFGDYQETQYF.

CDR3 nucleotide sequence: TGTGCCAGCACGCGAGGGGAGTACACTGAAGCTTTCTTT. This sequence encodes CASTRGEYTEAFF. The chain carries TRBV7-9 and TRBJ1-1; TRBD1 might be the D (5 bases). The CDR3 spans 13 residues. Germline values: CDR1 SEHNR, CDR2 FQNEAQ (reference sequence). Deletions cut 7 bases from V and 3 bases from J, with 12 bases between.

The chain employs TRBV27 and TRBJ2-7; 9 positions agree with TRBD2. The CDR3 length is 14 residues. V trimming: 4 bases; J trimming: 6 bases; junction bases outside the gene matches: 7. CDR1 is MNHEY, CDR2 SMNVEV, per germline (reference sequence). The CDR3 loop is CASSSLAGVSEQYF. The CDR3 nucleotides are TGTGCCAGCAGTTCTTTAGCGGGAGTATCCGAGCAGTACTTC.

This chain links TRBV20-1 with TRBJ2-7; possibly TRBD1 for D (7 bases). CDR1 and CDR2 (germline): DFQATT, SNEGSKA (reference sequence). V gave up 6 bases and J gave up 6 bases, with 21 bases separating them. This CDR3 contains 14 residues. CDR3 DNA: TGCAGTGCCCGAACGGTCAGGGGGACTTCCGAGCAGTACTTC. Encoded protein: CSARTVRGTSEQYF.

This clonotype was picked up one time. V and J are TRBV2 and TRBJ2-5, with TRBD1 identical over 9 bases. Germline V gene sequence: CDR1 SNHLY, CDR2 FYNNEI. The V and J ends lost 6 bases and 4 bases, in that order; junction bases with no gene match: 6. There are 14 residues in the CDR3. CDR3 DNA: TGTGCCAGCAGCTACAGGGGGCGGGGAGAGACCCAGTACTTC. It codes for CASSYRGRGETQYF.